This T cell receptor (beta chain) was retrieved from a study of T-cell reconstitution after alpha-beta-depleted transplantation in children. J lost 6 bases, V lost 2 bases, and 4 bases had no gene match. Germline V gene data show CDR1 as GTSNPN and CDR2 as SVGIG (reference sequence). The CDR3 spans 13 residues. Library preparation (for TCRbeta) was performed with unique molecular identifiers. TCRdb reprocessed the PCR reads with MiXCR, giving one entry per CDR3 protein. The table shows 70,000 to 95,000 distinct CDR3 sequences, with 9.5% to 15% occurring only once. The sample holds a few counts of this clonotype.

The sample in question was PBMCs from the stem cell graft donor, obtained from the stem cell graft. The gene calls are TRBV30 and TRBJ2-7, with TRBD1 matching over 10 bases. The receptor was isolated from a human donor who donated a stem cell graft to a child with inherited bone marrow failure. CDR3 sequence reads: CAWSRQGAGEQYF. The CDR3, as DNA: TGTGCCTGGAGTCGACAGGGGGCTGGCGAGCAGTACTTC.